Listed below are T cell receptor beta chains from one sample, sequenced in a study of T cell responses to AZD1222 COVID-19 vaccine. Using immunoSEQ multiplex PCR, the repertoire was profiled, and TCRdb retains in-frame clones only, with some absent. The sample records 100,000 or so clones, more than 75% being singletons. Sequencing used peripheral blood, obtained on day 0 of AZD1222 vaccination. The receptors shown here come from an adult in good health. CDR3s include the opening cysteine and the closing phenylalanine or tryptophan. D genes are given only for firm matches. Some rows have no size entry. The others give once, few or many, or a class for an expanded clone.

>NA|TRBJ2-1|TRBV19|TRBD2
TGTGCCAGTAGTATAGTGGGGACTAGCGGGAGTGAGCAGTTCTTC
CASSIVGTSGSEQFF
>NA|TRBJ2-1|TRBV19|NA
TGTGCCAGTAGTATAGATCACCTAGCGAACACTTTCTCCTACAATGAGCAGTTCTTC
CASSIDHLANTFSYNEQFF
>once|TRBJ2-7|TRBV6-5|TRBD1
TGTGCCAGCAGAAACGGGGCAGGGGGCTCCTACGAGCAGTACTTC
CASRNGAGGSYEQYF
>NA|TRBJ1-4|TRBV7-9|TRBD1
TGTGCCAGCAGCCGTACAGGACAGGGGGCGTATGAAAAACTGTTTTTT
CASSRTGQGAYEKLFF
>NA|TRBJ1-5|TRBV27|NA
TGTGCCAGCAGTTTAGAGGGGGGCGTCAATCAGCCCCAGCATTTT
CASSLEGGVNQPQHF
>NA|TRBJ2-3|TRBV9|TRBD2
TGTGCCGGTGGGGAGGGCCCAGGAGATACGCAGTATTTT
CAGGEGPGDTQYF
>once|TRBJ1-6|TRBV3-1/TRBV3-2|TRBD1
TGTGCCACCCAACAGGGGGATTCACCCCTCCACTTT
CATQQGDSPLHF
>NA|TRBJ2-2|TRBV7-3|NA
TGTGCCAGCAGCCCTGACAGCACCGGGGAGCTGTTTTTT
CASSPDSTGELFF
>NA|TRBJ2-1|TRBV9|TRBD2
TGTGCCAGCAGCGTAGCTTCTAGCGGGGCTGGTAATGAGCAGTTCTTC
CASSVASSGAGNEQFF
>NA|TRBJ2-1|TRBV6-5|NA
TGTGCCAGCAGTTCCACGTACTACAGGGTCGATGAGCAGTTCTTC
CASSSTYYRVDEQFF
>NA|TRBJ1-5|TRBV19|NA
TGTGCCAGTAGTATAAAACAGGGTCCTCAGCCCCAGCATTTT
CASSIKQGPQPQHF
>NA|TRBJ1-1|TRBV9|NA
TGTGCCAGCAGCGTAGCACCTAACACTGAAGCTTTCTTT
CASSVAPNTEAFF
>NA|TRBJ1-4|TRBV5-1|TRBD1
TGCGCCAGCAGAGGGGGCGAAAGTGAAAAACTGTTTTTT
CASRGGESEKLFF
>NA|TRBJ1-2|TRBV11-1|NA
TGTGCCAGCAGCGAGCAGGCTAACTATGGCTACACCTTC
CASSEQANYGYTF
>NA|TRBJ2-5|TRBV23-1|NA
TGCGCCAGCACCACTGAGACCCAGTACTTC
CASTTETQYF
>NA|TRBJ2-1|TRBV3-1/TRBV3-2|TRBD2
TGTGCCAGCAGCCAAGTCCTAGCGGGGGGGGACCTGAACAATGAGCAGTTCTTC
CASSQVLAGGDLNNEQFF
>NA|TRBJ1-5|TRBV5-5|NA
TGTGCCAGCAGCTTAGGGGTAATGCTCAATCAGCCCCAGCATTTT
CASSLGVMLNQPQHF
>NA|TRBJ2-1|TRBV29-1|TRBD1
TGCAGCGTAATCAGACAGGGCTGGGATTTCGGGTCCTATGAGCAGTTCTTC
CSVIRQGWDFGSYEQFF
>NA|TRBJ2-3|TRBV7-2|NA
TGTGCCAGCAGCTTATTGAACCCCACAGATACGCAGTATTTT
CASSLLNPTDTQYF
>NA|TRBJ1-3|TRBV19|NA
TGTGCCAGTAGTATTTTGGGAAACACCATATATTTT
CASSILGNTIYF
>NA|TRBJ1-1|TRBV19|NA
TGTGCCAGTAGTATAAAGGGACCCTTCATGGCTTTCTTT
CASSIKGPFMAFF
>few|TRBJ2-5|TRBV5-1|NA
TGCGCCAGCAGCTTGGGTAGGCCGGTCGAAGAGACCCAGTACTTC
CASSLGRPVEETQYF
>NA|TRBJ2-2|TRBV2|TRBD1
TGTGCCAGCACCCCGGGACAGGGGTACACCGGGGAGCTGTTTTTT
CASTPGQGYTGELFF
>NA|TRBJ2-1|TRBV27|TRBD2
TGTGCCAGCAGCCAGGGACTAGCGGGAGAGTCCTACAATGAGCAGTTCTTC
CASSQGLAGESYNEQFF
>once|TRBJ2-2|TRBV28|NA
TGTGCCAGCAGCCTACGGACGAACACCGGGGAGCTGTTTTTT
CASSLRTNTGELFF
>once|TRBJ2-7|TRBV7-6|NA
TGTGCCAGCAGCTTAGAGTCGACAGCCTACGAGCAGTACTTC
CASSLESTAYEQYF
>NA|TRBJ2-7|TRBV6-5|NA
TGTGCCAGCAACCCCCCAGTGGCCTACGAGCAGTACTTC
CASNPPVAYEQYF
>NA|TRBJ1-1|TRBV3-1/TRBV3-2|NA
TGTGCCAGCAGCCGAATGGCAGGAAACACTGAAGCTTTCTTT
CASSRMAGNTEAFF
>NA|TRBJ1-1|TRBV11-3|NA
TGTGCCAGCAGCTTAAACGACAGGAACACTGAAGCTTTCTTT
CASSLNDRNTEAFF
>NA|TRBJ2-7|TRBV27|NA
TGTGCCAGCAGTTTAAGGGGGGGGGACTATCAGAACGAGCAGTACTTC
CASSLRGGDYQNEQYF
>few|TRBJ2-7|TRBV4-2|NA
TGTGCCAGCAGCCTCTCCGCCGGCGAGCAGTACTTC
CASSLSAGEQYF
>NA|TRBJ1-1|TRBV10-1|TRBD1
TGCGCCAGCAGTGAGGGGACAGGGGGAAAGACTGAAGCTTTCTTT
CASSEGTGGKTEAFF
>NA|TRBJ2-2|TRBV4-1|TRBD2
TGCGCCAGCAGCCCCCACCCCGGGAGCGGGGGTGGCGGGGAGCTGTTTTTT
CASSPHPGSGGGGELFF
>NA|TRBJ2-3|TRBV7-2|TRBD1
TGTGCCAGCAGCCTAACCTGGGGGGGACAGGGCGGGACAGATACGCAGTATTTT
CASSLTWGGQGGTDTQYF
>NA|TRBJ1-5|TRBV5-5|NA
TGTGCCAGCAGTCGAACCGGGAATCAGCCCCAGCATTTT
CASSRTGNQPQHF
>NA|TRBJ2-1|TRBV11-3|TRBD2
TGTGCCAGCAGCTTCGGGACTAGCGGGGTCTACAATGAGCAGTTCTTC
CASSFGTSGVYNEQFF
>NA|TRBJ2-3|TRBV11-2|NA
TGTGCCAGCAGCTTAGGCAGCGCAAGCACAGATACGCAGTATTTT
CASSLGSASTDTQYF
>NA|TRBJ1-5|TRBV27|NA
TGTGCCACCTTGGGGGTAAATCAGCCCCAGCATTTT
CATLGVNQPQHF
>few|TRBJ1-1|TRBV2|NA
TGTGCCAGCAGTGAAGTTGTCCGCCAGGGTGCTGCTTTCTTT
CASSEVVRQGAAFF
>once|TRBJ1-1|TRBV4-1|NA
TGCGCCAGCAGCCAAGTGGCGGAGAGAGCTTTCTTT
CASSQVAERAFF
>NA|TRBJ1-4|TRBV12-3/TRBV12-4|NA
TGTGCCAGCAGTTCAGTGTTTAATGAAAAACTGTTTTTT
CASSSVFNEKLFF
>NA|TRBJ1-4|TRBV27|NA
TGTGCCAGCGGGGGTTTGGGGGGCGCGGAGGAAAAACTGTTTTTT
CASGGLGGAEEKLFF
>NA|TRBJ1-1|TRBV5-1|TRBD1
TGCGCCAGCAGCTATCGACAGGGGGGCGCGGTGAACACTGAAGCTTTCTTT
CASSYRQGGAVNTEAFF
>NA|TRBJ1-5|TRBV5-1|NA
TGCGCCAGCAGCTCTGGCGAGATAAATCAGCCCCAGCATTTT
CASSSGEINQPQHF
>NA|TRBJ2-1|TRBV27|TRBD2
TGTGCCAGCAGTTCCCATCGGACTAGCGGGAGCCCTTACAATGAGCAGTTCTTC
CASSSHRTSGSPYNEQFF
>NA|TRBJ2-3|TRBV21-1|NA
TGTGTTCTACGGTGGGGAATCACAGATACGCAGTATTTT
CVLRWGITDTQYF
>NA|TRBJ1-3|TRBV19|NA
TGTGCCAGTAGTAAGACCCATTTTATTCATGTCGCTGGAAACACCATATATTTT
CASSKTHFIHVAGNTIYF
>few|TRBJ2-2|TRBV29-1|NA
TGCAGCGTTGTGCCCAGTATCAACACCGGGGAGCTGTTTTTT
CSVVPSINTGELFF